Listed below are T cell receptor beta chains from one sample, sequenced in a study of blood T cell repertoires in COVID-19. Here immunoSEQ multiplex PCR was the method, and the copy in TCRdb shows in-frame clones only, minus some. The data hold 200,000 to 300,000 clones, with over 80% observed a single time. Input material: peripheral blood. These receptors came from a human donor in a cohort sampled during active COVID-19. The conserved cysteine and the conserved F or W are not part of the CDR3 here.

V gene: TRBV20-1
CDR3 length: 12
J gene: TRBJ2-5
CDR3 protein: SASRRGGQETQY

V gene: TRBV11-2
CDR3 length: 12
J gene: TRBJ2-1
CDR3 protein: ASSSLNSSGEQF

V gene: TRBV6-5
CDR3 length: 13
J gene: TRBJ1-4
CDR3 protein: AIEEYTATNEKLF

V gene: TRBV15
CDR3 length: 12
J gene: TRBJ2-7
CDR3 protein: ATSRVGSVYEQY

V gene: TRBV7-9
CDR3 length: 12
J gene: TRBJ1-1
CDR3 protein: ASSLTARNTEAF

V gene: TRBV7-2
CDR3 length: 10
J gene: TRBJ2-7
CDR3 protein: ASSFPPSEQY

V gene: TRBV5-6
CDR3 length: 14
J gene: TRBJ2-1
CDR3 protein: ASSLGDYSPYNEQF

V gene: TRBV5-1
CDR3 length: 12
J gene: TRBJ2-3
CDR3 protein: ASRSGTDTDTQY

V gene: TRBV18
CDR3 length: 11
J gene: TRBJ2-7
CDR3 protein: ASSPAGPYEQY

V gene: TRBV28
CDR3 length: 15
J gene: TRBJ2-7
CDR3 protein: ASRDRGLRDASYEQY

V gene: TRBV14
CDR3 length: 15
J gene: TRBJ1-4
CDR3 protein: ASSQARGDRSNEKLF

V gene: TRBV27
CDR3 length: 12
J gene: TRBJ1-2
CDR3 protein: ASSLRAGGYGYT

V gene: TRBV11-2
CDR3 length: 13
J gene: TRBJ2-7
CDR3 protein: ASSLLAGGSYEQY

V gene: TRBV2
CDR3 length: 9
J gene: TRBJ2-5
CDR3 protein: ASKGRGAQY

V gene: TRBV5-1
CDR3 length: 14
J gene: TRBJ1-3
CDR3 protein: ASSLDGRISGNTIY

V gene: TRBV5-4
CDR3 length: 12
J gene: TRBJ1-6
CDR3 protein: ASSFTEINSPLH